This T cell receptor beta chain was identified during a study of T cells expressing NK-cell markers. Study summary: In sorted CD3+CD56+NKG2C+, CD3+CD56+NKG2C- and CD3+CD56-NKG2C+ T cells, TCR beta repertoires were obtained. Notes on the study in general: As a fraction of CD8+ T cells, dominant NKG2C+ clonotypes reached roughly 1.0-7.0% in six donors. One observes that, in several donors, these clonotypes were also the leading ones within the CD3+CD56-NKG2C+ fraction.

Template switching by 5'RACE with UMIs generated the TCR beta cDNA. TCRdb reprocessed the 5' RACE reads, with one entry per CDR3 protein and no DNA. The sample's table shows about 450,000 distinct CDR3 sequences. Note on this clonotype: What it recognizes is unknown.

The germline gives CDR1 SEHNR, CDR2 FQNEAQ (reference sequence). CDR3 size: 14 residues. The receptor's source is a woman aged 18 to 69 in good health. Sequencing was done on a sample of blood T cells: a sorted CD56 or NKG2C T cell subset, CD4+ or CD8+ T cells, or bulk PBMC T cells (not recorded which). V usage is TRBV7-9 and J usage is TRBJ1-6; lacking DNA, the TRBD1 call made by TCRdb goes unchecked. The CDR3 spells CASSQQGLGSPLHF.